Listed here are 18 T cell receptor beta chains from one sample, sequenced in a study of PD-1 blockade in classical Hodgkin lymphoma. The time point denotes: cycle 4 day 1 (C4D1), after 5 to 7 weeks of nivolumab. All the patients suffered relapse after autologous stem cell transplantation, and brentuximab vedotin exposure differed. CD8+ T cells were isolated from thawed PBMCs by magnetic negative selection. Measured with immunoSEQ multiplex PCR; TCRdb has only the in-frame clones, and not every one. The sample lists several thousand clones; about 76% were seen once. The sample was CD8+ T cells from blood, taken before the fourth cycle of nivolumab. These receptors originate from a human donor with classical Hodgkin lymphoma.

This clone showed up just a few times. The J gene is TRBJ1-1, the V gene TRBV30; 8 positions match TRBD1. CDR3 length: 14 residues. V dropped 7 bases and J dropped 4; count of bases not matched to a gene: 11. Looked up from germline, CDR1 is GTSNPN and CDR2 is SVGIG (reference sequence). CDR3 protein: CAFTLRTGTTEAFF. CDR3 in DNA: TGTGCCTTCACGCTCCGGACAGGGACCACTGAAGCTTTCTTT.

The table lists this clone with a count of one. This chain uses TRBV7-3 with TRBJ2-4; no definite D call. The V end was cut by 3 bases, the J end by 1 base, with 4 bases between. Germline V gene lookup returns CDR1 SGHTA and CDR2 FQGTGA. The CDR3 extends over 13 amino acids. The CDR3: CASSFGAKNIQYF. In DNA form, the CDR3 reads TGTGCCAGCAGCTTTGGGGCCAAAAACATTCAGTACTTC.

The chain combines TRBV5-8 with TRBJ2-7; D is unclear. The CDR3 is 15 amino acids. The germline gives CDR1 SGHTS, CDR2 YDEGEE. Deletions cut 4 bases from V and 1 base from J, with 15 bases between. The CDR3 nucleotides read TGTGCCAGCAGCGGTGGCAACCTTGTATCCTACGAGCAGTACTTC. Amino acids: CASSGGNLVSYEQYF.

The chain has TRBV4-3 and TRBJ2-5, with D unresolved. The CDR3 covers 16 residues. In germline, CDR1 is LGHNA, CDR2 YSLEER. The germline V and J ends were trimmed by 5 bases and 4 bases, with 20 bases remaining between them. The CDR3 is CASSSHRASRGETQYF. The CDR3 DNA reads TGCGCCAGCAGCTCCCACCGGGCCAGTCGCGGAGAGACCCAGTACTTC.

The chain carries TRBV19 and TRBJ2-7, with 12 bases that match TRBD2. J lost 4 bases, V lost 3 bases, and 4 bases had no gene match. This CDR3 has 15 amino acids. The germline V gene has CDR1 LNHDA and CDR2 SQIVND (reference sequence). The CDR3 spells CASSMDLAGGYEQYF. CDR3 sequence (DNA): TGTGCCAGTAGTATGGATCTAGCGGGAGGGTACGAGCAGTACTTC.

The V call is TRBV5-8, the J call TRBJ2-3; 10 bases line up with TRBD1. This CDR3 contains 17 residues. V gave up 5 bases and J gave up 5 bases; unmatched junction bases: 14. Germline CDR1 and CDR2: SGHTS and YDEGEE. The CDR3 coding sequence is TGTGCCAGCAGTTATAGACGAGACAGGGGGCCAGAAGATACGCAGTATTTT. This codes for CASSYRRDRGPEDTQYF.

This clone was observed once. V usage is TRBV4-3 and J usage is TRBJ1-5; TRBD1 is a possible D gene (6 bases). V gave up 3 bases and J gave up 3 bases, with 9 bases separating them. The CDR3 has 14 amino acids. From germline, CDR1 is LGHNA and CDR2 YSLEER. CDR3: CASSHDRHNQPQHF. In nucleotides, the CDR3 is TGCGCCAGCAGCCATGACAGGCACAATCAGCCCCAGCATTTT.

Only one count was recorded for this clone. This chain joins TRBV20-1 and TRBJ1-2, with D hard to call. Germline CDR1 reads DFQATT; CDR2 reads SNEGSKA (reference sequence). This CDR3 is built from 11 residues. The V end was cut by 7 bases, the J end by 1 base, with 7 bases between. CDR3 DNA: TGCAGTGGAAGCGGTAACTATGGCTACACCTTC. It translates to CSGSGNYGYTF.

The chain uses TRBV19 and TRBJ1-2, with a weak D call TRBD1 (5 bases). Germline CDR1 LNHDA, CDR2 SQIVND (reference sequence). V was shortened by 3 bases and J by 7 bases, with 12 bases between the two germline ends. This CDR3 is 13 amino acids long. CDR3 sequence: CASSIGQLFGYTF. The CDR3 DNA is TGTGCCAGTAGTATCGGACAACTGTTTGGCTACACCTTC.

This clone was seen a handful of times. This chain connects TRBV6-5 to TRBJ1-3; D unresolved. The CDR3 has 14 residues. Germline CDR1 is MNHEY and CDR2 is SVGAGI. V shed 5 bases and J shed 4 bases, with 12 bases lying between them. CDR3 residues: CASSHGKIGNTIYF. The CDR3 nucleotides read TGTGCCAGCAGTCACGGGAAGATCGGAAACACCATATATTTT.

The gene calls are TRBV27 and TRBJ1-2, with D hard to call. The germline CDR1 and CDR2 sequences are MNHEY and SMNVEV (reference sequence). The V gene lost 0 bases and the J gene lost 4 bases, with 18 bases spanning the gap. The CDR3 sequence is 17 residues long. CDR3 loop: CASSLSVASGVTYGYTF. The CDR3 coding sequence is TGTGCCAGCAGTTTATCGGTAGCTTCAGGAGTTACCTATGGCTACACCTTC.

This chain uses TRBV7-2 with TRBJ2-3; 8 nucleotides align to TRBD2. The CDR3 totals 16 residues. Unmatched junction bases numbered 7, after V lost 1 base and J lost 4 bases. Germline V gene data show CDR1 as SGHTA and CDR2 as FQGNSA. The CDR3 region is CASSLGVGGAADTQYF. The CDR3 nucleotides read TGTGCCAGCAGCTTAGGGGTCGGGGGGGCCGCAGATACGCAGTATTTT.

The V call is TRBV19, the J call TRBJ2-5; weak D call: TRBD1 (6 bases). CDR3 length: 21 residues. Trimming removed 1 base at V and 1 base at J, with 28 bases between. CDR1 LNHDA and CDR2 SQIVND come from the germline V gene (reference sequence). The CDR3 nucleotides are TGTGCCAGTAGTATAGTTTCCTCGAGGGGGTTAGTACAGACCAGCCAAGAGACCCAGTACTTC. Its protein product is CASSIVSSRGLVQTSQETQYF.

The gene calls are TRBV9 and TRBJ2-7; D unclear. Trimming left V 4 bases short and J 2 bases short, with 13 bases between. Germline V gene lookup returns CDR1 SGDLS and CDR2 YYNGEE. The CDR3 length is 14 residues. CDR3 loop: CASSITVAPYEQYF. The DNA of the CDR3 is TGTGCCAGCAGCATCACAGTTGCCCCCTACGAGCAGTACTTC.

As to this clone: One end of the junction fails to match germline, which may point to a read error. This rearrangement joins TRBV7-2 to TRBJ1-3; D perhaps matches TRBD1 (5 bases). Germline V lookup: CDR1 SGHTA, CDR2 FQGNSA. This CDR3 comprises 15 residues. CDR3 bases: TGCGCCAGCAGCCAAGACCGGGACTCCAGCTCCCTTTTATATTTT. It encodes CASSQDRDSSSLLYF.

This clone was seen more than once but under ten times. CDR3 residues: CASSLDRRESQETQYF. The CDR3 nucleotides are TGTGCCAGCAGCTTAGATCGGCGGGAGAGTCAAGAGACCCAGTACTTC. This chain connects TRBV13 to TRBJ2-5; 7 nucleotides agree with TRBD2. With 1 base clipped from V and 2 bases from J, the junction kept 7 bases outside the gene matches. Germline V gives CDR1 PRHDT, CDR2 FYEKMQ (reference sequence). There are 16 residues in the CDR3.

The chain is built from TRBV27 and TRBJ2-2; 10 positions match TRBD1. Germline assignment: CDR1 MNHEY and CDR2 SMNVEV (reference sequence). This CDR3 spans 16 amino acids. The junction had 8 bases not matched to a gene; V was cut back by 4 bases and J by 6 bases. For the CDR3, the DNA is TGTGCCAGCAGTTGGGGGGACAGGGGACCATCCGGGGAGCTGTTTTTT. This gives the protein CASSWGDRGPSGELFF.

The chain couples TRBV7-2 to TRBJ2-7; the D is unclear. This CDR3 has 12 amino acids. V shed 5 bases and J shed 0 bases, with 5 bases lying between them. Germline CDR1 reads SGHTA; CDR2 reads FQGNSA. DNA for the CDR3: TGTGCCAGCAGCCCTGGCTCCTACGAGCAGTACTTC. Amino acid sequence: CASSPGSYEQYF.